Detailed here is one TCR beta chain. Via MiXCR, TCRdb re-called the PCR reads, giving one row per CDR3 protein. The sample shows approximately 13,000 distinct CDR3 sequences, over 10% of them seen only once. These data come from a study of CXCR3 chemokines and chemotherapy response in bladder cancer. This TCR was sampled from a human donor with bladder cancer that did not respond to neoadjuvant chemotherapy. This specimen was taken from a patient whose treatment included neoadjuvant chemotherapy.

Written as DNA, the CDR3 is TGTGCCAGCAGCCCCTCTGGGGCCAACGTCCTGACTTTC. Its translation: CASSPSGANVLTF. This sequence joins TRBV7-9 and TRBJ2-6; D uncertain. Trimming cost V 5 bases and J 0 bases, with 2 bases left between them. Germline V gene data show CDR1 as SEHNR and CDR2 as FQNEAQ (reference sequence). The CDR3 is 13 residues long.